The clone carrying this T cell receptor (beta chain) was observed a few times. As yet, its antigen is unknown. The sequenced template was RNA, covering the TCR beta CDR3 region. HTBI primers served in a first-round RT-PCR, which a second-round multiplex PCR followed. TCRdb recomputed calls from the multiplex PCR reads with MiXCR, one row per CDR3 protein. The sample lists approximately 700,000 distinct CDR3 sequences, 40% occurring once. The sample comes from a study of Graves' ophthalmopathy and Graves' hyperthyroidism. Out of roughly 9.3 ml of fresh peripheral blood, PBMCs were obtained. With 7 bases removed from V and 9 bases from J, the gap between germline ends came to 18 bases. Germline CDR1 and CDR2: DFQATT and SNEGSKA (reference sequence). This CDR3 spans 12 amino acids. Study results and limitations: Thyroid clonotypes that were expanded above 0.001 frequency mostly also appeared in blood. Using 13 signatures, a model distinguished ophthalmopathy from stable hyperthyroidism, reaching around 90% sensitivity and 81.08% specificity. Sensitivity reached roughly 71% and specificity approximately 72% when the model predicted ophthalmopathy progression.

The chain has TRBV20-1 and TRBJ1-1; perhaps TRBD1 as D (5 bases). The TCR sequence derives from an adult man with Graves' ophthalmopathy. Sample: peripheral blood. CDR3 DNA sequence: TGCAGTGGGCGCGGGGGGTCGGAAAAAGCTTTCTTT. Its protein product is CSGRGGSEKAFF.